The clone carrying this T cell receptor (beta chain) was recorded only once. What it binds is not known. Libraries were prepared by immunoSEQ multiplex PCR; TCRdb keeps only in-frame clonotypes and omits some of them. The sample consists of about 120,000 clones, approximately 92% of them appearing once. These data come from a study of OX40 agonist ivuxolimab in advanced cancers. Study information: Recorded diagnoses for dose-escalation patients were hepatocellular carcinoma, melanoma, renal cell or head and neck cancer. Checkpoint inhibitors had been given previously to 35% to 50% of patients. Notes on the study in general: There was clonal expansion of CD4+ and CD8+ blood T cells by week 6 at 0.1 to 3.0 mg/kg.

This CDR3 has 12 residues. The V end was cut by 6 bases, the J end by 8 bases, with 10 bases between. CDR1 SGHTA and CDR2 FQGNSA come from the germline V gene. The chain joins TRBV7-2 to TRBJ2-2; D is ambiguous. The receptor was isolated from an adult with an advanced solid tumor such as melanoma, head and neck, liver or kidney cancer. This specimen was CD4+ or CD8+ T cells sorted from blood, taken in a trial of the OX40 agonist ivuxolimab. CDR3 sequence (DNA): TGTGCCAGCAGTAGTACCGGGGGGGAGCTGTTTTTT. The encoded protein is CASSSTGGELFF.